This entry lists 8 T cell receptor beta chains sequenced from one sample in a study of CD8 T cells in Susac syndrome. Random hexamers were used to reverse transcribe an amount of roughly 0.5 to 1 ug RNA. TCRdb ran MiXCR on the immunoSEQ multiplex PCR reads and lists one entry per CDR3 protein. The sample holds about 190,000 distinct CDR3 sequences, about 95% seen once. The specimen sequenced was CD8+ T cells from PBMCs. The receptor source for this set is a human donor with Susac syndrome.

The rearrangement links TRBV7-9 to TRBJ2-1; D is unresolved. Germline V gives CDR1 SEHNR, CDR2 FQNEAQ (reference sequence). CDR3 size: 11 residues. The V and J ends lost 2 bases and 10 bases respectively, with 6 bases between them. CDR3 in DNA: TGTGCCAGCAGCTTATATGAGGAGCAGTTCTTC. This encodes CASSLYEEQFF. Combining the CDR3 with reference TRBV7-9 and TRBJ2-1 gives the whole variable domain DTGVSQNPRHKITKRGQNVTFRCDPISEHNRLYWYRQTLGQGPEFLTYFQNEAQLEKSRLLSDRFSAERPKGSFSTLEIQRTEQGDSAMYLCASSLYEEQFFGPGTRLTVL.

This chain uses TRBV10-3 with TRBJ1-1; TRBD1 is a possible D gene (5 bases). Germline V gene sequence: CDR1 ENHRY, CDR2 SYGVKD. The CDR3 has 13 amino acids. V was shortened by 8 bases and J by 0 bases, with 10 bases between the two germline ends. CDR3 amino acids: CAIGAMLNTEAFF. The CDR3 DNA reads as TGTGCCATCGGGGCCATGCTGAACACTGAAGCTTTCTTT.

V gene TRBV9 combines with J gene TRBJ1-2; D remains ambiguous. Trimming pared 3 bases from V and 3 bases from J, leaving 15 bases between. Germline CDR1 SGDLS, CDR2 YYNGEE. The CDR3 is made up of 15 amino acids. The CDR3 loop is CASSGGAKGDYGYTF. CDR3 coding DNA: TGTGCCAGCAGCGGGGGAGCCAAGGGAGACTATGGCTACACCTTC.

The genes are TRBV9 and TRBJ2-1, with TRBD2 identical over 12 bases. Germline CDR1 reads SGDLS; CDR2 reads YYNGEE. This CDR3 has 17 amino acids. V lost 6 bases to trimming and J lost 4 bases; unmatched junction nucleotides: 11. The CDR3 spells CASTPSGRALAYNEQFF. For the CDR3, the DNA is TGTGCCAGCACTCCTAGCGGGAGGGCCTTAGCGTACAATGAGCAGTTCTTC.

The CDR3 sequence: CASSSSATNEKLFF. In nucleotides, the CDR3 is TGTGCCAGTAGTTCCAGTGCAACTAATGAAAAACTGTTTTTT. This chain joins TRBV19 and TRBJ1-4; no clear D. Trimming pared 5 bases from V and 0 bases from J, leaving 7 bases between. Germline CDR1 reads LNHDA; CDR2 reads SQIVND (reference sequence). The CDR3 totals 14 residues. Supplemented by reference TRBV19 and TRBJ1-4, the full variable domain reads DGGITQSPKYLFRKEGQNVTLSCEQNLNHDAMYWYRQDPGQGLRLIYYSQIVNDFQKGDIAEGYSVSREKKESFPLTVTSAQKNPTAFYLCASSSSATNEKLFFGSGTQLSVL.

Only one count was recorded for this clonotype. This sequence joins TRBV6-5 and TRBJ2-7; 9 bases are a match to TRBD1. J was trimmed by 6 bases and V by 2 bases; bases with no gene match: 5. Germline CDR1 reads MNHEY; CDR2 reads SVGAGI. The CDR3 contains 14 residues. CDR3 region: CASSYPGQGSEQYF. The CDR3, as DNA: TGTGCCAGCAGTTACCCGGGACAGGGCTCCGAGCAGTACTTC.

V and J are TRBV5-1 and TRBJ2-2, with D hard to call. Germline V gene data show CDR1 as SGHRS and CDR2 as YFSETQ. Deletions cut 4 bases from V and 13 bases from J, with 14 bases between. This CDR3 comprises 12 residues. CDR3 amino acids: CASSPRTGWLFF. The CDR3 DNA is TGCGCCAGCAGCCCTAGGACCGGTTGGCTGTTTTTT.

Here the CDR3 DNA reads TGTGCCAGCAGCTTTGGACTAGCGGGAGGGCTAGTCCGACGATACAATGAGCAGTTCTTC. It specifies CASSFGLAGGLVRRYNEQFF. The V call is TRBV7-8, the J call TRBJ2-1; the match to TRBD2 covers 15 bases. CDR3 length equals 20 residues. V lost 3 bases to trimming and J lost 4 bases; unmatched junction nucleotides: 13. CDR1 and CDR2 (germline): SGHVS, FQNEAQ. The full variable domain, completed using reference TRBV7-8 and TRBJ2-1, is GAGVSQSPRYKVAKRGQDVALRCDPISGHVSLFWYQQALGQGPEFLTYFQNEAQLDKSGLPSDRFFAERPEGSVSTLKIQRTQQEDSAVYLCASSFGLAGGLVRRYNEQFFGPGTRLTVL.